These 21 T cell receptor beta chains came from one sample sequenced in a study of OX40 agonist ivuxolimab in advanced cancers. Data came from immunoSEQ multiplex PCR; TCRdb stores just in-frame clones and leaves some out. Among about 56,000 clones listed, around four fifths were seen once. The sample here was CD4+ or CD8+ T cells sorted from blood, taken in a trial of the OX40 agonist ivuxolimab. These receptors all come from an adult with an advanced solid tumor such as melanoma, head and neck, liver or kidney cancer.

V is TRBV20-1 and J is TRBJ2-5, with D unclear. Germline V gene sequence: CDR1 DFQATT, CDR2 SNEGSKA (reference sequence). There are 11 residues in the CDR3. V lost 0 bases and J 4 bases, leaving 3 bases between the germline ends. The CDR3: CSARDRETQYF. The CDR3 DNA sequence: TGCAGTGCTAGAGACCGAGAGACCCAGTACTTC.

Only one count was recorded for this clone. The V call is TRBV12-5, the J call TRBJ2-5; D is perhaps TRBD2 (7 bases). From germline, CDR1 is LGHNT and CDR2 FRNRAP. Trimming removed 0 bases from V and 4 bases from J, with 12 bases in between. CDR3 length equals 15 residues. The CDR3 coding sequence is TGTGCTAGTGGTTTGGTAGGGGGAGGGGGAGAGACCCAGTACTTC. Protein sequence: CASGLVGGGGETQYF.

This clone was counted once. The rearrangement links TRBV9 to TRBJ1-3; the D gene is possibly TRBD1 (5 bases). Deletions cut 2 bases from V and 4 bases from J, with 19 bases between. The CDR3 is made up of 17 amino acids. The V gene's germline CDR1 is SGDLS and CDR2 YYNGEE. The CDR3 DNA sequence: TGTGCCAGCAGCGTCGGGGAGGGGATTAAGTTCGGAAACACCATATATTTT. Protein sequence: CASSVGEGIKFGNTIYF.

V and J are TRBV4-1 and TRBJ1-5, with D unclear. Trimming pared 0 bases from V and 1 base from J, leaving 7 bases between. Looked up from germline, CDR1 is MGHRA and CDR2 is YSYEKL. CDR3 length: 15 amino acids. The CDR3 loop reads CASSQEGRSNQPQHF. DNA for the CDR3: TGCGCCAGCAGCCAAGAGGGAAGGAGCAATCAGCCCCAGCATTTT.

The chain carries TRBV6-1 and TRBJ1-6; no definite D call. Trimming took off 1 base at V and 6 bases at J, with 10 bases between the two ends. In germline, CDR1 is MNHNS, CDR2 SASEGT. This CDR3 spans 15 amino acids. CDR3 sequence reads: CASSEDNSFNSPLHF. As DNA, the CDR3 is TGTGCCAGCAGTGAAGATAACAGCTTTAATTCACCCCTCCACTTT.

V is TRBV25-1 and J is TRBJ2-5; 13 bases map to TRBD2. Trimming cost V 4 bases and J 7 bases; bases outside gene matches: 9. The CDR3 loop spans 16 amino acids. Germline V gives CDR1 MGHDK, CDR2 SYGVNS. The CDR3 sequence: CASSGSGTSGTGTQYF. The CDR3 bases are TGTGCCAGCAGTGGCTCAGGGACTAGCGGGACGGGGACCCAGTACTTC.

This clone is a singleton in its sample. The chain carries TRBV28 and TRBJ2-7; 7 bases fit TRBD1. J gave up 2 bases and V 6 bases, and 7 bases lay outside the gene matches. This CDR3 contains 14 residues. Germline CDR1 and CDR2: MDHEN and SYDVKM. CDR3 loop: CASRYTGDPYEQYF. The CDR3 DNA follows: TGTGCCAGCAGGTACACAGGGGACCCCTACGAGCAGTACTTC.

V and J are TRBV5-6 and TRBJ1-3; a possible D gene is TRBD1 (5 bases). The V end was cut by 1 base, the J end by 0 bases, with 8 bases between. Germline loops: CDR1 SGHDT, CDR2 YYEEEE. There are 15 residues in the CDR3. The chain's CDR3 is CASSLTGRSGNTIYF. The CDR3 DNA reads TGTGCCAGCAGCTTGACAGGTCGCTCTGGAAACACCATATATTTT.

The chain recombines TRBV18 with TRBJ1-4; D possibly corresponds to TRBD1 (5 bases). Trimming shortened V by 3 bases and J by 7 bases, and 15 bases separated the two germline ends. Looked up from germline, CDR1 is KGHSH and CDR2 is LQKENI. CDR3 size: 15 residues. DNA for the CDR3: TGTGCCAGCTCACCCGTACCGGGGCGAGGTGAAAAACTGTTTTTT. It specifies CASSPVPGRGEKLFF.

CDR3 DNA: TGTGCCAGCAGGGACAGGGGAGGTCAGCCCCAGCATTTT. Protein: CASRDRGGQPQHF. The genes are TRBV2 and TRBJ1-5; 9 bases agree with TRBD1. The CDR3 loop spans 13 amino acids. Germline V gene lookup returns CDR1 SNHLY and CDR2 FYNNEI. The V segment lost 6 bases and the J segment 6 bases; nucleotides outside the gene matches: 3.

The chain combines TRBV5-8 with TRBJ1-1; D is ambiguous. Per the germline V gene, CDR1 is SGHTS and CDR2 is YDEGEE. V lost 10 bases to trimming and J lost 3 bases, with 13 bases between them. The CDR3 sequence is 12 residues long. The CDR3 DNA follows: TGTGCCGGTGGAGTGGAGTACACTGAAGCTTTCTTT. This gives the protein CAGGVEYTEAFF.

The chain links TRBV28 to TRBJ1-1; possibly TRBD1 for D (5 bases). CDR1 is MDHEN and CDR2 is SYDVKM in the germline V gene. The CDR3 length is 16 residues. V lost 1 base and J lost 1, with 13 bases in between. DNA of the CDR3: TGTGCCAGCAGTTTATTTGGGGCATCCACGAACACTGAAGCTTTCTTT. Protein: CASSLFGASTNTEAFF.

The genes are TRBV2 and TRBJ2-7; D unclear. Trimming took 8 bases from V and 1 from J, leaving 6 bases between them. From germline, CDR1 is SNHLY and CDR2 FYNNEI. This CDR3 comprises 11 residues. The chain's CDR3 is CASAYSYEQYF. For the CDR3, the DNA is TGTGCCAGCGCCTATTCCTACGAGCAGTACTTC.

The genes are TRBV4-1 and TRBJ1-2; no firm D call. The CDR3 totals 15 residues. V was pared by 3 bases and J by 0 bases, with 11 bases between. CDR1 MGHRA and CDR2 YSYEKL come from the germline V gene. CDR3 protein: CASSHFDTANYGYTF. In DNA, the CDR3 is TGCGCCAGCAGCCATTTTGACACCGCTAACTATGGCTACACCTTC.

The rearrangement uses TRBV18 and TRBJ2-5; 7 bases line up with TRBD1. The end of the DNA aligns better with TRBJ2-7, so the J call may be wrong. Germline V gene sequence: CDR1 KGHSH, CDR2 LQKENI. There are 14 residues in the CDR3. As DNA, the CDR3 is TGTGCCAGCTCACCAGCCTGGGACAGCTACGAGCAGTACTTC. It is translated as CASSPAWDSYEQYF.

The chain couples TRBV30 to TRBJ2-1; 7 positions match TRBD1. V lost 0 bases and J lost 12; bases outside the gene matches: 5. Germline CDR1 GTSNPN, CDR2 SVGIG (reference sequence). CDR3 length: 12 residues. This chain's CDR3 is CAWSVGGGGQFF. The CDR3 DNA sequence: TGTGCCTGGAGTGTAGGGGGCGGAGGGCAGTTCTTC.

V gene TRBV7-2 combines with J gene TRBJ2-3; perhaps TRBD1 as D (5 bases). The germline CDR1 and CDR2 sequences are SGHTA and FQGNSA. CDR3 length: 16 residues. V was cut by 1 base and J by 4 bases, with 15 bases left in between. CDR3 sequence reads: CASSLGLAGKSDTQYF. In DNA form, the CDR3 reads TGTGCCAGCAGCTTAGGGCTCGCAGGGAAATCAGATACGCAGTATTTT.

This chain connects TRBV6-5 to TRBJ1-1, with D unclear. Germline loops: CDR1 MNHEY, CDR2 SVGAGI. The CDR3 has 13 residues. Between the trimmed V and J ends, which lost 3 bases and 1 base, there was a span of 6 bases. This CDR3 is CASSYATNTEAFF. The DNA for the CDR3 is TGTGCCAGCAGTTATGCCACGAACACTGAAGCTTTCTTT.

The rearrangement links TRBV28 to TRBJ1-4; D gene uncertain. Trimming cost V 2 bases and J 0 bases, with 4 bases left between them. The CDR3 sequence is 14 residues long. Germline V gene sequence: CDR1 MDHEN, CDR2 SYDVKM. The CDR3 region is CASSLATTNEKLFF. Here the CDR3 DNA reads TGTGCCAGCAGTTTAGCAACAACTAATGAAAAACTGTTTTTT.

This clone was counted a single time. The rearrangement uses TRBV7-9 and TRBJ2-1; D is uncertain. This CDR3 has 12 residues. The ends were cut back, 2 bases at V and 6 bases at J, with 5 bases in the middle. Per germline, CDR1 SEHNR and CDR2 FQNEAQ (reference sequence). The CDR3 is CASSLLANEQFF. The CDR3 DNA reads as TGTGCCAGCAGCTTATTAGCCAATGAGCAGTTCTTC.

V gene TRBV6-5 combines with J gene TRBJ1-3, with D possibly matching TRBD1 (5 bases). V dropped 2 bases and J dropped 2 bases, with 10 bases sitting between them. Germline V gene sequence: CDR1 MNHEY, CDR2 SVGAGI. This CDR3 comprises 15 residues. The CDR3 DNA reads TGTGCCAGCAGTTACAGGGGCTTAGCTGGAAACACCATATATTTT. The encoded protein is CASSYRGLAGNTIYF.